Listed below are T cell receptor beta chains from one sample, sequenced in a study of PD-L1 blockade in urothelial cancer. The data were produced by immunoSEQ multiplex PCR, yet TCRdb's version contains in-frame clones alone and is incomplete. The profile shows about 84,000 clones, roughly 82% of them singletons. This material consisted of PBMCs, taken around atezolizumab (anti-PD-L1) treatment. These receptors originate from a man aged 65 to 79 with urothelial cancer. Each CDR3 is given with its conserved first and last residue. A D gene is named only where the DNA matches it firmly. Clone size appears in some rows only: once, few, many, or a class for an expanded clone.

d_call,j_call,v_call,clone_size,cdr3_nt,cdr3_aa
TRBD2,TRBJ2-3,TRBV10-1,NA,TGCGCCAGCAGTGAGTCGAGGCTAGCGGGGGTTACGCAGTATTTT,CASSESRLAGVTQYF
NA,TRBJ2-5,TRBV9,NA,TGTGCCAGCAGCTTACAGGGATGGGGAGAGACCCAGTACTTC,CASSLQGWGETQYF
NA,TRBJ2-6,TRBV10-1,NA,TGCGCCAGCAGTGAACCGGTCAGGTTTATCTCTGGGGCCAACGTCCTGACTTTC,CASSEPVRFISGANVLTF
TRBD1,TRBJ1-1,TRBV6-1,NA,TGTGCCAGCAGAGGTACAGGGGACTCGAACACTGAAGCTTTCTTT,CASRGTGDSNTEAFF
TRBD1,TRBJ1-6,TRBV6-5,few,TGTGCCAGCAGCCCCCCAACAGGGGGGAATTCACCCCTCCACTTT,CASSPPTGGNSPLHF
TRBD1,TRBJ1-2,TRBV19,NA,TGTGCCTCACGGACAGGGCCGAACGCCCGCTATGGCTACACCTTC,CASRTGPNARYGYTF
TRBD2,TRBJ2-1,TRBV5-4,NA,TGTGCCAGCAGCTCCGGACTAGCGGGGGGGTTTGAGCAGTTCTTC,CASSSGLAGGFEQFF
TRBD2,TRBJ2-5,TRBV10-3,NA,TGTGCCATCAGTGTAGGGAGCGGGGGGGCCCAAGAGACCCAGTACTTC,CAISVGSGGAQETQYF
TRBD2,TRBJ2-5,TRBV9,many,TGTGCCAGCAGCACAACGGGACTAGCGTGGGAGACCCAGTACTTC,CASSTTGLAWETQYF
TRBD1,TRBJ1-2,TRBV6-6,NA,TGTGCCAGCAGCCTAACAGGGGACGGCTATGGCTACACCTTC,CASSLTGDGYGYTF
TRBD1,TRBJ2-4,TRBV6-1,NA,TGTGCCAGCAGTGAGGGGACAGGGAGGTTTACCATTCAGTACTTC,CASSEGTGRFTIQYF
TRBD1,TRBJ1-1,TRBV19,once,TGTGCCAGTAGTACCCCCCGGGACAGGGGAACTGAAGCTTTCTTT,CASSTPRDRGTEAFF
NA,TRBJ2-7,TRBV5-6,NA,TGTGCCAGCGGGGGGGCCGCCAACGAGCAGTACTTC,CASGGAANEQYF
NA,TRBJ1-1,TRBV5-1,NA,TGCGCCAGCAGCTTGGGACAACCGAGTCAAAACACTGAAGCTTTCTTT,CASSLGQPSQNTEAFF
NA,TRBJ1-2,TRBV6-6,NA,TGTGCCAGCCAGTTAGACAATGGCTACACCTTC,CASQLDNGYTF
NA,TRBJ1-3,TRBV25-1,NA,TGTGCCAGCAGTGACTGGACAGCTGGAAACACCATATATTTT,CASSDWTAGNTIYF
NA,TRBJ2-7,TRBV23-1,NA,TGCGCCAGCAGTCAATCCGACGGGACCTACGAGCAGTACTTC,CASSQSDGTYEQYF
NA,TRBJ2-2,TRBV5-1,NA,TGCGCCAGCAGCTTGGATTCCGGGGTATCCACCGGGGAGCTGTTTTTT,CASSLDSGVSTGELFF
TRBD2,TRBJ2-5,TRBV19,NA,TGTGCCAGTAGTATCAGGCTAGCGGGAGCGCCCCAAGAGACCCAGTACTTC,CASSIRLAGAPQETQYF
NA,TRBJ1-4,TRBV6-5,few,TGTGCCAGCACGGGACATTTTTCAACTAATGAAAAACTGTTTTTT,CASTGHFSTNEKLFF
NA,TRBJ2-2,TRBV7-8,NA,TGTGCCAGCAGCCCGGGGAACAGGGTGAACACCGGGGAGCTGTTTTTT,CASSPGNRVNTGELFF
TRBD1,TRBJ1-5,TRBV19,NA,TGTGCCAGTGCTAGACAGGGAACGATCCAGCCCCAGCATTTT,CASARQGTIQPQHF
TRBD1,TRBJ1-1,TRBV28,few,TGTGCCAGCAGTCGTGGACAGGTGATGAACACTGAAGCTTTCTTT,CASSRGQVMNTEAFF
NA,TRBJ1-5,TRBV19,NA,TGTGCCAGCCACCCCTACAGGGATAGCAATCAGCCCCAGCATTTT,CASHPYRDSNQPQHF
NA,TRBJ1-5,TRBV2,few,TGTGCCATCCAGGGGTTGGGGAGTCCGAAAAAAAAGTTTAGTCAGCCCCAGCATTTT,CAIQGLGSPKKKFSQPQHF
NA,TRBJ2-2,TRBV5-1,NA,TGCGCCAGCAGCTTGCAGGGGTCGACCGGGGAGCTGTTTTTT,CASSLQGSTGELFF
NA,TRBJ2-3,TRBV6-1,NA,TGTGCCAGCAGTGCAGACTTGCTGGATACGCAGTATTTT,CASSADLLDTQYF
TRBD1,TRBJ1-3,TRBV27,NA,TGTGCCAGCAGCTGGAGGGGGCTGAGTGGAAACACCATATATTTT,CASSWRGLSGNTIYF
NA,TRBJ2-1,TRBV6-6,NA,TGTGCCAGCAGTTACTCTCCGGACAATGAGCAGTTCTTC,CASSYSPDNEQFF
NA,TRBJ1-2,TRBV28,NA,TGTGCCAGCAGTTTGGCGGCTGGAAGTGGCTACACCTTC,CASSLAAGSGYTF
TRBD2,TRBJ2-1,TRBV10-1,NA,TGCGCCAGCAGTGAAAATGGTATGGTGGGGGGGTCGGACAATGAGCAGTTCTTC,CASSENGMVGGSDNEQFF
NA,TRBJ1-4,TRBV5-1,NA,TGCGCCAGCAGCTCCGACTCGACAGGAAAAAAACTGTTTTTT,CASSSDSTGKKLFF
NA,TRBJ1-6,TRBV19,NA,TGTGCCAGTAGCCCCACAGGCACGAATTCACCCCTCCACTTT,CASSPTGTNSPLHF
TRBD1,TRBJ1-4,TRBV2,once,TGTGCCAGCAGCTATGAGACAGGGCCTAATGAAAAACTGTTTTTT,CASSYETGPNEKLFF
TRBD2,TRBJ2-2,TRBV18,NA,TGTGCCAGCTCACTGATCCCGGGACTAGCGGGGGCCTTAGACACCGGGGAGCTGTTTTTT,CASSLIPGLAGALDTGELFF
NA,TRBJ2-1,TRBV29-1,NA,TGCAGCGTTGAAGAATCTCTTCTCGCAAGCGGTGAGCAGTTCTTC,CSVEESLLASGEQFF